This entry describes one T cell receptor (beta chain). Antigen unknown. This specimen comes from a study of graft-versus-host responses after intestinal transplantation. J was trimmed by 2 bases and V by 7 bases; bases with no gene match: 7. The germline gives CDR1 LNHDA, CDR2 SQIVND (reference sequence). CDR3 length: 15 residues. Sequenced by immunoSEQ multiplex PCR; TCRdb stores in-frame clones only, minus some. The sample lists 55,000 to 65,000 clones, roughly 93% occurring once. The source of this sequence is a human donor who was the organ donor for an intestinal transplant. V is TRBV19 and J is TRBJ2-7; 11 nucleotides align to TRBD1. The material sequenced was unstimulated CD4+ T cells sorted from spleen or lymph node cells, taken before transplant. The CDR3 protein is CASTPGTGGPYEQYF. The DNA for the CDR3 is TGTGCCAGTACCCCCGGGACAGGGGGACCCTACGAGCAGTACTTC.